One sample yielded the 31 T cell receptor beta chains listed below, sequenced in a study of regulatory T cells in long-lasting Graves disease. CDR3-region Arm-PCR and iRepertoire HTBI primers produced the TCR beta libraries. TCRdb passed the multiplex PCR reads through MiXCR, listing each CDR3 protein once. The sample consists of about 400,000 distinct CDR3 sequences, roughly 15% of them appearing once. The sample's time point: newly diagnosed GD, antithyroid drugs for less than 3 months. From RNA extracted from PBMCs, the TCR library was made. These data were also filed under a second study, of T cells in Graves' hyperthyroidism and ophthalmopathy.

The input for sequencing was peripheral blood mononuclear cells (PBMCs), taken at new diagnosis, from a patient treated with antithyroid drugs. The receptors shown here come from a woman younger than 30 with Graves disease.

V is TRBV20-1 and J is TRBJ2-5; 12 nucleotides match TRBD1. V shed 6 bases and J 5 bases; nucleotides not matched to a gene: 4. The germline CDR1 and CDR2 sequences are DFQATT and SNEGSKA (reference sequence). The CDR3 loop spans 13 amino acids. The CDR3 sequence: CSATGTGGETQYF. The DNA for the CDR3 is TGCAGTGCAACCGGGACAGGGGGCGAGACCCAGTACTTC.

This clonotype was counted many times. V gene TRBV5-5 combines with J gene TRBJ1-4; 8 bases are shared with TRBD1. The germline gives CDR1 SGHKS, CDR2 YYEKEE (reference sequence). V lost 4 bases, J lost 3 bases, and 5 bases stayed unmatched. This CDR3 region has 15 residues. The CDR3 DNA reads as TGTGCCAGCAGCAGCCAGGGGGCGGCTAATGAAAAACTGTTTTTT. This encodes CASSSQGAANEKLFF.

This clonotype was counted at least ten times. The V and J genes are TRBV5-1 and TRBJ2-7; D call uncertain. Looked up from germline, CDR1 is SGHRS and CDR2 is YFSETQ. CDR3 length: 15 residues. V lost 0 bases to trimming and J lost 7 bases, with 17 bases between them. The CDR3 DNA reads as TGCGCCAGCAGCTTGGGCGGCACAAGTGTAGGGGAGCAGTACTTC. Translation: CASSLGGTSVGEQYF.

This clonotype appeared many times. This chain joins TRBV5-4 and TRBJ2-1; TRBD2 agrees at 13 bases. Germline-derived CDR1 and CDR2 are SGHNT and YYREEE (reference sequence). This CDR3 is built from 16 residues. Trimming removed 4 bases from V and 8 bases from J; junction bases left unmatched: 9. The chain's CDR3 is CASSAQTSGRRHEQFF. The CDR3 DNA follows: TGTGCCAGCAGCGCCCAGACTAGCGGGAGGCGTCATGAGCAGTTCTTC.

This clonotype was seen repeatedly, ten times or more. The chain is built from TRBV28 and TRBJ1-5; TRBD1 is a possible D gene (5 bases). The germline V gene encodes CDR1 MDHEN and CDR2 SYDVKM. This CDR3 comprises 14 residues. The V and J ends lost 3 bases and 5 bases respectively, with 11 bases between them. The CDR3 here is CASSFLGGDQPQHF. The CDR3 nucleotides read TGTGCCAGCAGTTTCTTGGGGGGTGATCAGCCCCAGCATTTT.

The table lists this clonotype with many counts. CDR3 in amino acids: CASSFGTGSQETQYF. The CDR3, as DNA: TGCGCCAGCAGCTTCGGGACAGGGTCCCAAGAGACCCAGTACTTC. The chain uses TRBV5-1 and TRBJ2-5, with 9 bases aligning to TRBD1. Germline loops: CDR1 SGHRS, CDR2 YFSETQ. The CDR3 runs to 15 residues. V gave up 2 bases and J gave up 1 base; unmatched junction bases: 3.

V is TRBV4-2 and J is TRBJ2-5, with a weak D call TRBD2 (6 bases). Trimming took off 4 bases at V and 5 bases at J, with 17 bases between the two ends. Germline lookup yields CDR1 LGHNA and CDR2 YNFKEQ. This CDR3 contains 15 residues. The CDR3 loop reads CASSPADRDFETQYF. DNA for the CDR3: TGTGCCAGCAGCCCAGCCGACCGGGACTTTGAGACCCAGTACTTC.

This chain links TRBV20-1 with TRBJ1-4; a possible D gene is TRBD1 (5 bases). V lost 3 bases, J lost 6 bases, and 20 bases lay in between. There are 16 residues in the CDR3. The V gene's germline CDR1 is DFQATT and CDR2 SNEGSKA (reference sequence). This CDR3 is CSARGGISAPYEKLFF. In DNA form, the CDR3 reads TGCAGTGCTAGGGGGGGAATTAGCGCTCCCTATGAAAAACTGTTTTTT.

This clonotype was detected ten times or more. DNA for the CDR3: TGTGCCAGCAGTGAAGAAGGGGCCACTGAAGCTTTCTTT. As protein: CASSEEGATEAFF. The chain employs TRBV2 and TRBJ1-1; maybe TRBD1 (5 bases). Germline CDR1 is SNHLY and CDR2 is FYNNEI. This CDR3 comprises 13 residues. Trimming shortened V by 1 base and J by 4 bases, and 7 bases separated the two germline ends.

This clonotype was detected ten times or more. The chain recombines TRBV5-1 with TRBJ2-7, with D unresolved. Between the trimmed V and J ends, which lost 4 bases and 2 bases, there was a span of 16 bases. The CDR3 consists of 15 residues. From germline, CDR1 is SGHRS and CDR2 YFSETQ. CDR3 sequence: CASSEVPALPYEQYF. CDR3 in DNA: TGCGCCAGCAGCGAGGTGCCAGCGCTTCCCTACGAGCAGTACTTC.

This clonotype occurred once. A read error is possible here, since a much larger clone lies one base away. The chain is built from TRBV2 and TRBJ1-2, with no clear D. This CDR3 contains 13 residues. In germline, CDR1 is SNHLY, CDR2 FYNNEI. In DNA, the CDR3 is TGTGCCAGGAGTGATCTCGGGAGGCATGGCTACACCTTC. Translated, it gives CARSDLGRHGYTF.

This clonotype was counted many times. This chain connects TRBV24-1 to TRBJ2-1; 15 nucleotides match TRBD2. There are 17 residues in the CDR3. V dropped 2 bases and J dropped 4; count of bases not matched to a gene: 2. Germline CDR1 and CDR2: KGHDR and SFDVKD. The CDR3 bases are TGTGCCACCAGTGATTCCGGGACTAGCGGGAGGTACAATGAGCAGTTCTTC. Its protein product is CATSDSGTSGRYNEQFF.

This clonotype was counted a few times. The V call is TRBV6-2 or TRBV6-3, the J call TRBJ2-7; 8 bases are a match to TRBD1. This CDR3 is 14 amino acids long. Germline CDR1 is MNHEY and CDR2 is SVGEGT. After removal of 5 bases from V and 1 base from J, the junction contained 4 bases not matched to a gene. The CDR3: CASSGTGLSYEQYF. The CDR3 DNA sequence: TGTGCCAGCAGTGGGACAGGCCTTTCCTACGAGCAGTACTTC.

In its sample, this clonotype was seen many times. V usage is TRBV20-1 and J usage is TRBJ2-3; weak D call: TRBD2 (6 bases). V was trimmed by 5 bases and J by 0 bases, leaving 9 bases between them. The CDR3 runs 13 residues. Germline lookup yields CDR1 DFQATT and CDR2 SNEGSKA (reference sequence). CDR3 sequence: CSAWDSSTDTQYF. The CDR3 bases are TGCAGTGCTTGGGACTCTAGCACAGATACGCAGTATTTT.

This clonotype showed up many times. The chain employs TRBV3-1 and TRBJ2-2, with 7 bases lining up with TRBD1. V lost 4 bases, J lost 0 bases, and 5 bases stayed unmatched. The CDR3 is 16 residues long. CDR1 LGHDT and CDR2 YNNKEL come from the germline V gene (reference sequence). The DNA of the CDR3 is TGTGCCAGCAGCCGAGACAGGGCACCGAACACCGGGGAGCTGTTTTTT. The encoded protein is CASSRDRAPNTGELFF.

This clonotype was seen at least ten times. The V gene is TRBV5-1, the J gene TRBJ2-6; unclear D gene. The length of the CDR3 is 16 residues. The germline V and J ends were trimmed by 5 bases and 2 bases, with 14 bases remaining between them. The germline CDR1 and CDR2 sequences are SGHRS and YFSETQ. CDR3 coding DNA: TGCGCCAGCAGGATGCTGAGTGGGGCTGGGGCCAACGTCCTGACTTTC. Translated: CASRMLSGAGANVLTF. The entire variable domain, with the rest obtained from reference TRBV5-1 and TRBJ2-6, is as follows: KAGVTQTPRYLIKTRGQQVTLSCSPISGHRSVSWYQQTPGQGLQFLFEYFSETQRNKGNFPGRFSGRQFSNSRSEMNVSTLELGDSALYLCASRMLSGAGANVLTFGAGSRLTVL.

The sample holds many counts of this clonotype. The gene calls are TRBV3-1 and TRBJ1-5; a weak D match, TRBD1 (6 bases). The CDR3 contains 15 residues. The V end was cut by 1 base, the J end by 4 bases, with 11 bases between. Looked up from germline, CDR1 is LGHDT and CDR2 is YNNKEL (reference sequence). CDR3 DNA sequence: TGTGCCAGCAGCCAAGTCCGGGACATTAATCAGCCCCAGCATTTT. Protein: CASSQVRDINQPQHF.

This clonotype has ten or more counts. The chain couples TRBV28 to TRBJ2-4; weak D call: TRBD1 (6 bases). V shed 7 bases and J shed 1 base, with 11 bases lying between them. The CDR3 has 14 amino acids. Germline assignment: CDR1 MDHEN and CDR2 SYDVKM. The CDR3 coding sequence is TGTGCCAGCAAGGAGCAGGGGGCCAAAAACATTCAGTACTTC. It translates to CASKEQGAKNIQYF.

The table lists this clonotype with many counts. CDR3 protein: CASSLEGRNTEAFF. CDR3 bases: TGCGCCAGCAGCTTGGAGGGGAGGAACACTGAAGCTTTCTTT. V usage is TRBV5-1 and J usage is TRBJ1-1, with D possibly matching TRBD1 (5 bases). The V gene's germline CDR1 is SGHRS and CDR2 YFSETQ. This CDR3 is built from 14 residues. Trimming left V 0 bases short and J 1 base short, with 7 bases between.

The table lists this clonotype with many counts. The genes are TRBV18 and TRBJ1-1; the match to TRBD1 covers 7 bases. CDR1 is KGHSH and CDR2 is LQKENI in the germline V gene. This CDR3 spans 16 amino acids. The V segment lost 5 bases and the J segment 2 bases; nucleotides outside the gene matches: 11. The CDR3 DNA reads TGTGCCAGCTCAAAAACAGGGGCAGGGGAAAACACTGAAGCTTTCTTT. Translation: CASSKTGAGENTEAFF. The whole variable domain, filled in from reference TRBV18 and TRBJ1-1, reads NAGVMQNPRHLVRRRGQEARLRCSPMKGHSHVYWYRQLPEEGLKFMVYLQKENIIDESGMPKERFSAEFPKEGPSILRIQQVVRGDSAAYFCASSKTGAGENTEAFFGQGTRLTVV.

Many counts were recorded for this clonotype. V and J are TRBV9 and TRBJ2-1; 9 bases line up with TRBD2. CDR3 length: 15 amino acids. The J segment lost 9 bases and the V segment lost 0 bases, leaving 7 bases of the junction unmatched. The germline V gene encodes CDR1 SGDLS and CDR2 YYNGEE. In DNA form, the CDR3 reads TGTGCCAGCAGCGTAGTTGCGGGAGGGGAGACTGAGCAGTTCTTC. Encoded protein: CASSVVAGGETEQFF.

The chain carries TRBV5-4 and TRBJ2-2; D might be TRBD1 or TRBD2, each matching 6 bases. The germline gives CDR1 SGHNT, CDR2 YYREEE (reference sequence). Trimming removed 4 bases from V and 5 bases from J, with 18 bases in between. This CDR3 contains 16 residues. DNA for the CDR3: TGTGCCAGCAGCCCCGGCGGGGCAGGGGTTACCGGGGAGCTGTTTTTT. Translated: CASSPGGAGVTGELFF.

This clonotype was seen repeatedly, ten times or more. The J gene is TRBJ2-3, the V gene TRBV12-3 or TRBV12-4; D uncertain. The germline V and J ends were trimmed by 5 bases and 1 base, with 10 bases remaining between them. The CDR3 consists of 14 residues. CDR3 residues: CASSRRHRTDTQYF. CDR3 DNA: TGTGCCAGCAGTCGCCGACACCGCACAGATACGCAGTATTTT.

Only a few counts were recorded for this clonotype. The J gene is TRBJ2-5, the V gene TRBV7-6; D is undetermined. Germline V gene lookup returns CDR1 SGHVS and CDR2 FNYEAQ. Trimming took off 0 bases at V and 5 bases at J, with 10 bases between the two ends. The CDR3 length is 14 residues. CDR3 amino acids: CASSLAWGDETQYF. The CDR3 nucleotides are TGTGCCAGCAGCTTAGCATGGGGTGATGAGACCCAGTACTTC.

This clonotype occurred many times. The chain recombines TRBV19 with TRBJ1-1; the D gene is possibly TRBD1 (5 bases). The V end lost 6 bases, the J end lost 4 bases, and 15 bases lay between the germline ends. The germline V gene has CDR1 LNHDA and CDR2 SQIVND (reference sequence). The CDR3 runs to 14 residues. The CDR3 DNA follows: TGTGCCAGTAGGATCTCGGGGGGGAGCACTGAAGCTTTCTTT. It encodes CASRISGGSTEAFF.

This clonotype was counted between two and nine times. The V and J genes are TRBV5-1 and TRBJ1-1; D may be TRBD1 (5 bases). This CDR3 spans 13 amino acids. Germline V lookup: CDR1 SGHRS, CDR2 YFSETQ. Trimming shortened V by 4 bases and J by 7 bases, and 14 bases separated the two germline ends. As DNA, the CDR3 is TGCGCCAGCAGCGTCGGAGACAGCTATGAAGCTTTCTTT. This encodes CASSVGDSYEAFF. Drawing the rest from reference TRBV5-1 and TRBJ1-1, the complete variable domain is KAGVTQTPRYLIKTRGQQVTLSCSPISGHRSVSWYQQTPGQGLQFLFEYFSETQRNKGNFPGRFSGRQFSNSRSEMNVSTLELGDSALYLCASSVGDSYEAFFGQGTRLTVV.

This rearrangement joins TRBV6-1 to TRBJ2-3; 9 positions agree with TRBD1. This CDR3 has 15 amino acids. Germline lookup yields CDR1 MNHNS and CDR2 SASEGT. V lost 7 bases, J lost 5 bases, and 10 bases stayed unmatched. CDR3 residues: CASMTQDRGRDTQYF. CDR3 nucleotide sequence: TGTGCCAGCATGACCCAGGACAGGGGCAGAGATACGCAGTATTTT.

As concerns this clonotype: This could be a read error, since a much larger clone is one nucleotide away. V usage is TRBV28 and J usage is TRBJ1-1, with D possibly being TRBD1 (6 bases). Deletions cut 1 base from V and 4 bases from J, with 19 bases between. The CDR3 length is 17 residues. Germline V gene data show CDR1 as MDHEN and CDR2 as SYDVKM. In DNA, the CDR3 is TGTGCCAGCAGTTTATTCGGGGGGGGCTTAGGGCGCACTGAAGCTTTCTTT. This sequence encodes CASSLFGGGLGRTEAFF.

A note on this clonotype: It may be a read error: a sequence one base away is much more abundant. The rearrangement joins TRBV7-3 to TRBJ2-3; tentative D call: TRBD2 (6 bases). This CDR3 spans 15 amino acids. In germline, CDR1 is SGHTA, CDR2 FQGTGA. The CDR3 coding sequence is TGTGCCAGCAGCTTCCGGGACTCTAGCATAGATACGCAGTATTTT. Translated, it gives CASSFRDSSIDTQYF.

This clonotype was counted ten times or more. The V call is TRBV10-3, the J call TRBJ1-1; weak D call: TRBD1 (5 bases). Germline V gene data show CDR1 as ENHRY and CDR2 as SYGVKD. V was clipped by 7 bases and J by 4 bases, with 13 bases between them. This CDR3 comprises 13 residues. Here the CDR3 DNA reads TGTGCCATCACTGGCGGGGGAGGCACTGAAGCTTTCTTT. Its protein is CAITGGGGTEAFF.

This clonotype was found a few times. The chain joins TRBV9 to TRBJ2-6; D remains ambiguous. CDR1 is SGDLS, CDR2 YYNGEE, per germline. The germline V and J ends were trimmed by 7 bases and 0 bases, with 8 bases remaining between them. The CDR3 extends over 14 amino acids. The CDR3 DNA sequence: TGTGCCAGCGGCACCTACTCTGGGGCCAACGTCCTGACTTTC. As protein: CASGTYSGANVLTF.